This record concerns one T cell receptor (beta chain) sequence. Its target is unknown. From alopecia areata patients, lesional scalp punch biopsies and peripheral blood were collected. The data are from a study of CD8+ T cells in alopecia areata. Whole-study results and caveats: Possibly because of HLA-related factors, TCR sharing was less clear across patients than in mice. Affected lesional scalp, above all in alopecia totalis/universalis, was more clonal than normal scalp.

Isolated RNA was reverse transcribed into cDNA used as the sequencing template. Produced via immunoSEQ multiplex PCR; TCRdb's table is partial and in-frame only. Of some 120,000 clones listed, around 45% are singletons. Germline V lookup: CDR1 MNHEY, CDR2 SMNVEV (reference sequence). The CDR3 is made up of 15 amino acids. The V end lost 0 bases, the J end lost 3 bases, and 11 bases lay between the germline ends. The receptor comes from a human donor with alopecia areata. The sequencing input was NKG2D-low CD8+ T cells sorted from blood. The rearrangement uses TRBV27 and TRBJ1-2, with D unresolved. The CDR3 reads CASSLSMASYYGYTF. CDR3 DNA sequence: TGTGCCAGCAGTTTATCGATGGCAAGCTACTATGGCTACACCTTC.